This TCR beta chain derives from a study of CD8+ T cells in alopecia areata. Whole-study context: C3H/HeJ donors aged about 6-12 months with spontaneous alopecia supplied skin grafted onto roughly 7-11-week-old female C3H/HeJ mice.

Sequencing relied on a cDNA template that was reverse transcribed from extracted RNA. Libraries were prepared by immunoSEQ multiplex PCR; TCRdb keeps only in-frame clonotypes and omits some of them. The specimen gives about 110,000 clones without singletons; the ten biggest hold roughly a fifth. Whole-study findings and limits: The study found higher clonality in lesional than normal scalp, especially in alopecia totalis/universalis. TCR sharing across patients was less clear than in mice, possibly HLA-related. Scalp specimens additionally yield sequences from normal skin's resident alphabeta T cells.

CDR3 length equals 15 residues. From germline, CDR1 is MNHDT and CDR2 YYDKIL. In regard to this clone: As yet, its antigen is unknown. Mouse germline and gene names are used. The CDR3 end lies 4 residues beyond the end of the read and is filled in from the germline J gene.

V gene TRBV17 combines with J gene TRBJ2-5; possible D gene TRBD1, 6 bases. The receptor comes from a C3H/HeJ mouse with alopecia areata. The MHC haplotype of this mouse line is H2-k. Sequenced input: lesional skin. CDR3 sequence reads: CASSSLQGIHDTQYF. The DNA read from the CDR3 is TGTGCTAGCAGTAGCCTCCAGGGGATCCACGAC. The variable domain in full, completed from reference TRBV17 and TRBJ2-5, reads DTTVKQNPRYKLARVGKPVNLICSQTMNHDTMYWYQKKPNQAPKLLLFYYDKILNREADTFEKFQSSRPNNSFCSLYIGSAGLEYSAMYLCASSSLQGIHDTQYFGPGTRLLVL.